This T cell receptor (beta chain) originates from a study of OX40 agonist ivuxolimab in advanced cancers. A remark on this clone: Its target is not known.

Profiling relied on immunoSEQ multiplex PCR, and the TCRdb table lists in-frame clones only, not all of them. The sample has more than 35,000 clones, 85% to 90% seen once. This CDR3 spans 13 amino acids. V was pared by 4 bases and J by 1 base, with 7 bases between. CDR1 SEHNR and CDR2 FQNEAQ come from the germline V gene (reference sequence). Points from the study as a whole: At 0.1 to 3.0 mg/kg, CD4+ and CD8+ blood T cells expanded clonally by week 6.

Sequenced here: CD4+ or CD8+ T cells sorted from blood, sampled in a trial of the OX40 agonist ivuxolimab. The source of this sequence is an adult with an advanced solid tumor such as melanoma, head and neck, liver or kidney cancer. The genes are TRBV7-9 and TRBJ1-2; unclear D gene. The CDR3 protein is CASSSDNNYGYTF. Written as DNA, the CDR3 is TGTGCCAGCAGCTCCGACAATAACTATGGCTACACCTTC.